This T cell receptor beta chain was documented in a study of somatic mutations in cytotoxic T cells in rheumatoid arthritis. About the research overall: After diagnosis, patient blood (30 ml EDTA) was drawn right away, before any treatment was given. Purity of nearly 100% was reached when some V beta antibody-stained T-cell populations were flow-sorted, including V beta1+ cells sequenced for TCRB.

Findings and caveats of the study: About an eighth of the 65 patients had a largest CD8+ clone above 20% of CD8+ cells.

The table came from immunoSEQ multiplex PCR; TCRdb's copy has only in-frame clones and leaves some out. Among 8,500 to 13,000 clones listed, approximately 71% were seen once. Trimming shortened V by 1 base and J by 0 bases, and 8 bases separated the two germline ends. This CDR3 has 15 residues. The V gene's germline CDR1 is LGHNT and CDR2 FRNRAP. Of note for this clone: Its antigen remains unknown.

The source material was CD8+ T cells sorted from blood. This sequence was found in an adult with rheumatoid arthritis. This chain joins TRBV12-5 and TRBJ2-3, with unresolved D. The CDR3 sequence: CASGLGSLSTDTQYF. CDR3 nucleotides: TGTGCTAGTGGTTTGGGCAGCTTGAGCACAGATACGCAGTATTTT.